Below are 16 T cell receptor beta chains sequenced from a single sample in a study of T cells in Graves' hyperthyroidism and ophthalmopathy. Amplified TCR beta CDR3 regions came from RNA transcripts. Researchers ran a first-round RT-PCR on the TCR CDR3 using the HTBI primer set. One entry per CDR3 protein results from TCRdb running MiXCR on the multiplex PCR reads. The repertoire holds nearly 750,000 distinct CDR3 sequences, with roughly a third as singletons. The sample was blood. These receptors were collected from a woman between 40 and 55 years old with Graves' hyperthyroidism.

This clonotype was observed at least ten times. This rearrangement joins TRBV5-5 to TRBJ1-1; D is perhaps TRBD1 (5 bases). With 3 bases removed from V and 11 bases from J, the gap between germline ends came to 14 bases. The germline gives CDR1 SGHKS, CDR2 YYEKEE (reference sequence). CDR3 length: 12 residues. This CDR3 reads CASSYETVSAFF. The CDR3 DNA sequence: TGTGCCAGCAGCTATGAGACAGTTTCGGCTTTCTTT.

This clonotype was observed a handful of times. One end of the junction is discordant with germline, which a read error may explain. The chain employs TRBV4-1 and TRBJ1-2; 9 nucleotides line up with TRBD1. The germline V gene encodes CDR1 MGHRA and CDR2 YSYEKL. The CDR3 is 15 residues long. In nucleotides, the CDR3 is TGTGCCAGCAGCCAAGTTCTGGACAGGGGTAATGGCTACACCTTC. Protein sequence: CASSQVLDRGNGYTF.

This clonotype was detected ten times or more. In DNA, the CDR3 is TGCGCCAGCAGCCAAGAAGGTCAGGGTGGAAACACCATATATTTT. It translates to CASSQEGQGGNTIYF. The chain uses TRBV4-3 and TRBJ1-3, with D possibly being TRBD1 (5 bases). Trimming removed 0 bases at V and 3 bases at J, with 9 bases between. CDR3 length: 15 residues. Germline-derived CDR1 and CDR2 are LGHNA and YSLEER.

This clonotype came up a few times. The chain links TRBV3-1 to TRBJ1-2; weak D call: TRBD1 (6 bases). Per germline, CDR1 LGHDT and CDR2 YNNKEL (reference sequence). CDR3 size: 15 residues. Trimming shortened V by 0 bases and J by 2 bases, and 10 bases separated the two germline ends. CDR3 nucleotides: TGTGCCAGCAGCCAAGAGGACAGACTGAACTATGGCTACACCTTC. It codes for CASSQEDRLNYGYTF.

Regarding this clonotype: A read error is possible here, since a much larger clone lies one base away. This rearrangement joins TRBV11-2 to TRBJ1-1, with D possibly matching TRBD1 (5 bases). V was shortened by 5 bases and J by 1 base, with 23 bases between the two germline ends. CDR3 size: 18 residues. Germline V gene sequence: CDR1 SGHAT, CDR2 FQNNGV. DNA for the CDR3: TGTGCCAGCAGCCTAATACACGGGGGTAAGCATGAGAACACTGAAGCTTTCTTT. It is translated as CASSLIHGGKHENTEAFF.

This clonotype was seen at least ten times. The rearrangement links TRBV29-1 to TRBJ2-5, with D hard to call. V was pared by 2 bases and J by 7 bases, with 8 bases between. Germline assignment: CDR1 SQVTM and CDR2 ANQGSEA. The CDR3 consists of 11 residues. The CDR3 DNA reads TGCAGCGTTGAAACCGGCAGGACCCAGTACTTC. Encoded protein: CSVETGRTQYF.

The genes are TRBV6-2 or TRBV6-3 and TRBJ2-7; TRBD2 is a possible D gene (5 bases). The CDR3 is 15 residues long. CDR1 is MNHEY, CDR2 SVGEGT, per germline. The V and J ends lost 2 bases and 2 bases respectively, with 13 bases between them. DNA of the CDR3: TGTGCCAGCAGTTACGCCAGTGGGGAGACCTACGAGCAGTACTTC. It encodes CASSYASGETYEQYF.

A note on this clonotype: A much larger clone differs from this one at a single base, so this may be a read error. The chain links TRBV12-3 or TRBV12-4 to TRBJ1-3; D not resolved. The CDR3 totals 11 residues. Trimming left V 5 bases short and J 4 bases short, with 3 bases between. This CDR3 reads CASSDGNTIYF. The CDR3 nucleotides are TGTGCCAGCAGTGACGGAAACACCATATATTTT.

This clonotype has a handful of counts. The chain has TRBV28 and TRBJ2-7; the match to TRBD1 covers 8 bases. Per germline, CDR1 MDHEN and CDR2 SYDVKM. The junction had 10 bases not matched to a gene; V was cut back by 6 bases and J by 6 bases. This CDR3 is 14 amino acids long. The CDR3 bases are TGTGCCAGCAGCCTACCCGGGACAGGTGGCGAGCAGTACTTC. Translating it yields CASSLPGTGGEQYF.

This clonotype was seen many times. Germline and junction disagree at one end, which may indicate a read error. The genes are TRBV7-7 and TRBJ1-5; no reliable D call. In germline, CDR1 is SSHAT, CDR2 FNYEAQ (reference sequence). CDR3 length: 12 amino acids. The CDR3 here is CASSLPMEPQHF. CDR3 nucleotides: TGTGCTAGCAGCTTACCTATGGAGCCCCAGCATTTT.

The chain couples TRBV11-3 to TRBJ2-3; the D is unclear. The CDR3 is 11 amino acids. The germline CDR1 and CDR2 sequences are SGHNT and YENEEA. The V end lost 2 bases, the J end lost 5 bases, and 2 bases lay between the germline ends. The CDR3 nucleotides are TGTGCCAGCAGCTTACAAGATACGCAGTATTTT. This encodes CASSLQDTQYF.

V and J are TRBV7-2 and TRBJ2-5; a weak D match, TRBD2 (5 bases). With 3 bases removed from V and 5 bases from J, the gap between germline ends came to 19 bases. Looked up from germline, CDR1 is SGHTA and CDR2 is FQGNSA. The CDR3 has 16 residues. The CDR3 nucleotides are TGTGCCAGCAGCTTCATTCCTCTTGGGAGCCGGGAGACCCAGTACTTC. As protein: CASSFIPLGSRETQYF. The full variable domain, rest sourced from reference TRBV7-2 and TRBJ2-5, is GAGVSQSPSNKVTEKGKDVELRCDPISGHTALYWYRQSLGQGLEFLIYFQGNSAPDKSGLPSDRFSAERTGGSVSTLTIQRTQQEDSAVYLCASSFIPLGSRETQYFGPGTRLLVL.

The chain joins TRBV19 to TRBJ2-5, with D possibly matching TRBD1 (7 bases). The CDR3 consists of 15 residues. The V end lost 5 bases, the J end lost 5 bases, and 18 bases lay between the germline ends. Germline-derived CDR1 and CDR2 are LNHDA and SQIVND (reference sequence). The CDR3 reads CASSLGGTVGETQYF. As DNA, the CDR3 is TGTGCCAGTAGTCTTGGCGGGACAGTCGGGGAGACCCAGTACTTC.

The chain joins TRBV2 to TRBJ2-7; D not resolved. The germline V gene has CDR1 SNHLY and CDR2 FYNNEI. V lost 8 bases to trimming and J lost 3 bases, with 8 bases between them. The CDR3 contains 11 residues. CDR3 amino acids: CASGVYYEQYF. In DNA, the CDR3 is TGTGCCAGCGGGGTATACTACGAGCAGTACTTC.

The genes are TRBV6-5 and TRBJ1-2; 7 bases fit TRBD1. CDR1 and CDR2 from the germline V gene are MNHEY and SVGAGI. The CDR3 is made up of 14 amino acids. The V and J ends lost 3 bases and 6 bases, in that order; junction bases with no gene match: 7. CDR3 nucleotide sequence: TGTGCCAGCAGTTATGGAGGGGGCAGACATGGCTACACCTTC. Protein product: CASSYGGGRHGYTF.

This clonotype has at least ten counts. The chain links TRBV7-9 to TRBJ2-2, with D uncertain. The CDR3 totals 14 residues. Germline values: CDR1 SEHNR, CDR2 FQNEAQ (reference sequence). Trimming removed 8 bases at V and 4 bases at J, with 14 bases between. CDR3 protein: CASREQSGTGELFF. The CDR3 DNA is TGTGCCAGCCGTGAACAGTCAGGCACCGGGGAGCTGTTTTTT.